A selection of T cell receptor beta chains follows, all from one sample in a study of regulatory T cells in long-lasting Graves disease. TCRdb used MiXCR to reprocess the multiplex PCR reads, holding one entry per CDR3 protein. This repertoire shows about 300,000 distinct CDR3 sequences, approximately 20% found once; its top ten account for roughly three fifths. Sample: peripheral blood mononuclear cells (PBMCs), taken when the disease was refractory, from a patient treated with antithyroid drugs. The receptor source for this set is a female donor with Graves disease. CDR3s leave out the opening cysteine and the closing phenylalanine or tryptophan. A D gene is named only where the DNA matches it firmly.

>TRBV6-1|TRBD2
ASVKEGTSGRSRQETQY
>TRBV30|NA
AWSVRRRAGDGYT
>TRBV5-4|NA
ASSLAATGAYNEQF
>TRBV18|NA
ASSPTRGRSEAF
>TRBV19|NA
ASSTEGRRTNSPLH
>TRBV28|NA
ASSLRANNYEQY
>TRBV7-8|TRBD1
ASSLYKTGAGRGYQPQH
>TRBV20-1|TRBD1
SASPPGTGEIHEQY
>TRBV28|TRBD2
ASSSPGLAGNEQY
>TRBV3-1|NA
ASSQEGRDNQPQH
>TRBV3-1|TRBD2
ASSQTRLAGGPYRETQY
>TRBV9|NA
ASSYRASSGNTIY
>TRBV28|TRBD1
ASSSGTGTSRSGGYT
>TRBV5-1|TRBD2
ASSPGLAGNLGELF
>TRBV11-2|TRBD1
ASSSPLPWTGGDETQY
>TRBV6-5|TRBD2
ASSYLEREGETQY
>TRBV6-2/TRBV6-3|TRBD1
ASSYYPGTDYEQY
>TRBV28|NA
ASSSGVGEQY
>TRBV29-1|TRBD1
SVEGGTANTEAF
>TRBV2|TRBD2
ASTLLAGSGETQY
>TRBV28|NA
ASSWTSFPDTQY
>TRBV3-1|TRBD2
ASSRGLAGGPRTGELF
>TRBV6-2/TRBV6-3|NA
ASTSGTGSYEQY
>TRBV7-3|NA
AGSLAGLTQY
>TRBV12-3/TRBV12-4|NA
ASSRAGLNTNEQF
>TRBV6-9|NA
ASSYVSAGGRSGELF
>TRBV7-9|NA
ASSLLGKTYEQY
>TRBV20-1|TRBD1
SARGQGAYSPLH
>TRBV15|NA
ATSSGYNEKLF
>TRBV11-2|NA
ASSLELQGRAF
>TRBV7-8|NA
ASSLARFGGRRVTGKTQY
>TRBV7-6|TRBD1
ASSTSRDREELVYNEQF
>TRBV27|NA
ASARRGGGGNQPQH
>TRBV24-1|TRBD1
ATSSGGEQF